This entry lists 21 T cell receptor beta chains sequenced from one sample in a study of CD8 T cells in ankylosing spondylitis. Overall study results and limits: A motif in TCR beta, a set of roughly 8 highly homologous variants, appeared characteristic of ankylosing spondylitis blood.

TCRdb reprocessed the 5' RACE reads via MiXCR and lists one record per CDR3 protein. The top ten hold 12% to 15% of the sample, which has 200,000 to 250,000 distinct CDR3 sequences, about 6.7% seen once. The antigens of these receptors remain unknown. Sample: blood, either unsorted or a sorted T cell fraction (not recorded which). The receptors were sampled from a male donor with ankylosing spondylitis.

V and J are TRBV30 and TRBJ1-1; no firm D call. The germline V gene has CDR1 GTSNPN and CDR2 SVGIG (reference sequence). Trimming pared 0 bases from V and 5 bases from J, leaving 4 bases between. The CDR3 has 11 amino acids. The CDR3 here is CAWSVWTEAFF. DNA of the CDR3: TGTGCCTGGAGTGTATGGACTGAAGCTTTCTTT.

J is TRBJ1-2 and V is TRBV4-2; possibly TRBD1 for D (5 bases). The CDR3 has 16 residues. Trimming removed 0 bases from V and 4 bases from J, with 15 bases in between. From germline, CDR1 is LGHNA and CDR2 YNFKEQ. For the CDR3, the DNA is TGTGCCAGCAGCCAAGATACGATCTCGGGGGGCTATGGCTACACCTTC. Residues: CASSQDTISGGYGYTF.

This clonotype occurred a few times. The rearrangement links TRBV19 to TRBJ1-5; tentative D call: TRBD1 (6 bases). Germline CDR1 reads LNHDA; CDR2 reads SQIVND (reference sequence). V was clipped by 2 bases and J by 1 base, with 9 bases between them. The CDR3 contains 15 residues. Written as DNA, the CDR3 is TGTGCCAGTAGTATAAAGGGGGGAAGCAATCAGCCCCAGCATTTT. Amino acid sequence: CASSIKGGSNQPQHF.

This clonotype was seen repeatedly, ten times or more. V gene TRBV6-5 combines with J gene TRBJ1-2; unclear D gene. The ends were cut back, 2 bases at V and 8 bases at J, with 18 bases in the middle. This CDR3 spans 15 amino acids. Germline CDR1 and CDR2: MNHEY and SVGAGI. The CDR3 is CASSYTVRAARGYTF. CDR3 nucleotides: TGTGCCAGCAGTTACACCGTACGGGCGGCTCGAGGCTACACCTTC.

Many counts were recorded for this clonotype. This chain links TRBV12-3 or TRBV12-4 with TRBJ2-2, with 7 bases that match TRBD1. The V and J ends lost 5 bases and 4 bases, in that order; junction bases with no gene match: 7. The CDR3 loop spans 15 amino acids. The CDR3 loop reads CASSRQQGSTGELFF. DNA of the CDR3: TGTGCCAGCAGTCGTCAACAGGGGAGCACCGGGGAGCTGTTTTTT.

The table lists this clonotype with many counts. The chain combines TRBV2 with TRBJ1-6, with 8 positions matching TRBD1. The CDR3 spans 17 residues. The V and J ends lost 0 bases and 8 bases, in that order; junction bases with no gene match: 9. Per germline, CDR1 SNHLY and CDR2 FYNNEI. As DNA, the CDR3 is TGTGCCAGCAGTGAAGCGTCTCCCGGGACAGGACATTCACCCCTCCACTTT. This encodes CASSEASPGTGHSPLHF.

The CDR3 DNA reads TGTGCCAGCAGCCCCCCGGGGGATGAGCAGTTCTTC. Its translation is CASSPPGDEQFF. The genes are TRBV7-9 and TRBJ2-1; a weak D match, TRBD2 (6 bases). The V gene's germline CDR1 is SEHNR and CDR2 FQNEAQ (reference sequence). Trimming shortened V by 5 bases and J by 8 bases, and 10 bases separated the two germline ends. The CDR3 consists of 12 residues.

This clonotype was seen ten or more times. The V gene is TRBV11-2, the J gene TRBJ2-3, with no clear D. This CDR3 has 12 residues. Deletions cut 4 bases from V and 8 bases from J, with 10 bases between. From germline, CDR1 is SGHAT and CDR2 FQNNGV. Written as DNA, the CDR3 is TGTGCCAGCAGCTCACGGGTTCCTACGCAGTATTTT. This gives the protein CASSSRVPTQYF.

This clonotype has ten or more counts. V usage is TRBV28 and J usage is TRBJ2-5; no clear D gene. V lost 4 bases and J lost 4, with 4 bases in between. The germline V gene has CDR1 MDHEN and CDR2 SYDVKM. This CDR3 is built from 11 residues. CDR3 coding DNA: TGTGCCAGCAGTTACCTAGAGACCCAGTACTTC. Its translation: CASSYLETQYF. Full variable domain (rest looked up from reference TRBV28 and TRBJ2-5): DVKVTQSSRYLVKRTGEKVFLECVQDMDHENMFWYRQDPGLGLRLIYFSYDVKMKEKGDIPEGYSVSREKKERFSLILESASTNQTSMYLCASSYLETQYFGPGTRLLVL.

This clonotype occurred many times. The gene calls are TRBV4-2 and TRBJ2-6; D is undetermined. CDR1 and CDR2 from the germline V gene are LGHNA and YNFKEQ. The V end lost 0 bases, the J end lost 12 bases, and 9 bases lay between the germline ends. The CDR3 consists of 13 residues. CDR3 nucleotide sequence: TGTGCCAGCAGCCAAGATCGGCTGGTCGTCCTGACTTTC. Translated, it gives CASSQDRLVVLTF.

This clonotype was observed a handful of times. V is TRBV7-9 and J is TRBJ2-1; tentative D call: TRBD2 (6 bases). The CDR3 totals 13 residues. Trimming cost V 5 bases and J 7 bases, with 12 bases left between them. Germline V CDR1 and CDR2: SEHNR, FQNEAQ (reference sequence). CDR3 loop: CASSEGGGNEQFF. The CDR3 DNA is TGTGCCAGCAGCGAGGGAGGTGGGAATGAGCAGTTCTTC.

This clonotype has ten or more counts. V and J are TRBV27 and TRBJ2-1; D unclear. V was cut by 2 bases and J by 6 bases, with 14 bases left in between. Germline V gives CDR1 MNHEY, CDR2 SMNVEV (reference sequence). The CDR3 spans 15 residues. The CDR3 region has the DNA TGTGCCAGCAGTTTAGTGGGTCTGGCTGGCAATGAGCAGTTCTTC. Amino acid sequence: CASSLVGLAGNEQFF.

This clonotype was seen many times. This chain connects TRBV20-1 to TRBJ2-1; 7 positions agree with TRBD2. This CDR3 has 15 amino acids. The V gene's germline CDR1 is DFQATT and CDR2 SNEGSKA (reference sequence). J lost 3 bases, V lost 1 base, and 6 bases had no gene match. The CDR3 protein is CSARAEGGNYNEQFF. In DNA form, the CDR3 reads TGCAGTGCTAGAGCGGAGGGAGGGAACTACAATGAGCAGTTCTTC.

There are many counts of this clonotype. The chain's CDR3 is CASSYSGISYEQYF. DNA of the CDR3: TGTGCCAGCAGTTACAGCGGGATCTCCTACGAGCAGTACTTC. The V call is TRBV27, the J call TRBJ2-7; 7 positions match TRBD2. CDR1 and CDR2 (germline): MNHEY, SMNVEV (reference sequence). Unmatched junction bases numbered 3, after V lost 4 bases and J lost 0 bases. There are 14 residues in the CDR3.

The sample holds many counts of this clonotype. The V call is TRBV28, the J call TRBJ2-3; 7 bases align to TRBD1. The V segment lost 2 bases and the J segment 2 bases; nucleotides outside the gene matches: 1. The CDR3 runs 14 residues. CDR1 is MDHEN, CDR2 SYDVKM, per germline. Here the CDR3 DNA reads TGTGCCAGCAGTTTACAGGGGGACACAGATACGCAGTATTTT. Protein sequence: CASSLQGDTDTQYF.

A few counts support this clonotype. This sequence joins TRBV6-5 and TRBJ1-5, with D perhaps TRBD1 (6 bases). Trimming took 2 bases from V and 2 from J, leaving 10 bases between them. CDR3 length: 15 residues. Germline V gives CDR1 MNHEY, CDR2 SVGAGI. The CDR3 sequence is CASSYGRGGNQPQHF. CDR3 in DNA: TGTGCCAGCAGTTACGGCAGGGGAGGCAATCAGCCCCAGCATTTT.

In its sample, this clonotype was seen many times. The chain is built from TRBV6-1 and TRBJ2-4, with 9 bases identical to TRBD1. Germline V CDR1 and CDR2: MNHNS, SASEGT. The CDR3 has 16 residues. V was pared by 6 bases and J by 5 bases, with 11 bases of the junction left unmatched. The CDR3 protein is CASSRRKGQGENIQYF. The CDR3 DNA reads TGTGCCAGCAGCCGCAGAAAGGGACAGGGAGAAAACATTCAGTACTTC.

This clonotype was picked up a small number of times. The rearrangement uses TRBV19 and TRBJ2-1, with 8 bases fitting TRBD2. The CDR3 has 17 residues. Germline V gene data show CDR1 as LNHDA and CDR2 as SQIVND (reference sequence). With V trimmed by 4 bases and J by 5 bases, 13 bases remained unmatched. The CDR3 nucleotides are TGTGCCAGTAGTACTAGGGATGCGGTAGCGGGGAACAATGAGCAGTTCTTC. Protein product: CASSTRDAVAGNNEQFF.

In this sample, this clonotype turned up a few times. CDR3 nucleotides: TGTGCCAGCAGTTATTGGGCAGGTATTTACAATGAGCAGTTCTTC. Protein: CASSYWAGIYNEQFF. The gene calls are TRBV7-2 and TRBJ2-1; D remains ambiguous. Germline CDR1 is SGHTA and CDR2 is FQGNSA. This CDR3 has 15 residues. The V end was cut by 6 bases, the J end by 4 bases, with 16 bases between.

This clonotype was found many times. The rearrangement joins TRBV12-3 or TRBV12-4 to TRBJ1-1, with a possible D match to TRBD1 (5 bases). Between the trimmed V and J ends, which lost 8 bases and 5 bases, there was a span of 18 bases. The CDR3 consists of 14 residues. CDR3 loop: CASAWGGGGTEAFF. CDR3 nucleotides: TGTGCCAGCGCCTGGGGGGGGGGAGGTACTGAAGCTTTCTTT.

This clonotype was seen a few times. V gene TRBV18 combines with J gene TRBJ2-3; no reliable D call. CDR3 length: 13 amino acids. The germline gives CDR1 KGHSH, CDR2 LQKENI. V gave up 2 bases and J gave up 6 bases, with 9 bases separating them. The CDR3 protein is CASSPWGEDTQYF. CDR3 nucleotide sequence: TGTGCCAGCTCACCATGGGGTGAGGATACGCAGTATTTT.